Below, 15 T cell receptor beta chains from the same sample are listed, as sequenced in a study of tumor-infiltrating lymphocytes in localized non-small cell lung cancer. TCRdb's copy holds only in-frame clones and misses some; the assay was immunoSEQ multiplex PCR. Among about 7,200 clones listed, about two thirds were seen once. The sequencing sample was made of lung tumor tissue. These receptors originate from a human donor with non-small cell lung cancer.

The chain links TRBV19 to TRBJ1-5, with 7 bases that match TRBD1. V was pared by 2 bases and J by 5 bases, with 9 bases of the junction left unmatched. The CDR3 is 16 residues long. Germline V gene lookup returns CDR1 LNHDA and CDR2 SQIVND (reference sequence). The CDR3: CASSIWRGRRYQPQHF. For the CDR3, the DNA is TGTGCCAGTAGTATATGGAGGGGGCGAAGGTATCAGCCCCAGCATTTT.

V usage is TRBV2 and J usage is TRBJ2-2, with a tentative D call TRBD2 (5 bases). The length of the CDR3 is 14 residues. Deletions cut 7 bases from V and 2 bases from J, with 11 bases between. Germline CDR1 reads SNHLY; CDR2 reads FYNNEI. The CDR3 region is CASKRTVNTGELFF. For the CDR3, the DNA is TGTGCCAGCAAACGGACTGTAAACACCGGGGAGCTGTTTTTT. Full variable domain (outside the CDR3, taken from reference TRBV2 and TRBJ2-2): EPEVTQTPSHQVTQMGQEVILRCVPISNHLYFYWYRQILGQKVEFLVSFYNNEISEKSEIFDDQFSVERPDGSNFTLKIRSTKLEDSAMYFCASKRTVNTGELFFGEGSRLTVL.

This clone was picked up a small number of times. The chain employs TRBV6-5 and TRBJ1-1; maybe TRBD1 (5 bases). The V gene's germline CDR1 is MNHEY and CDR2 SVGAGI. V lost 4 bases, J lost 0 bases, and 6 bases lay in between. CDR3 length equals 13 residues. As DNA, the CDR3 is TGTGCCAGCAGTTGGACATTGAACACTGAAGCTTTCTTT. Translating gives CASSWTLNTEAFF.

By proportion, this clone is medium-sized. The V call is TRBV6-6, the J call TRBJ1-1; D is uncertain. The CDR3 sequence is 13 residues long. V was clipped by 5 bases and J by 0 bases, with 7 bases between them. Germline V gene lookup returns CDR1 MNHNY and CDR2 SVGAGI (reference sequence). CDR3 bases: TGTGCCAGCAGTGGACCCTTGAACACTGAAGCTTTCTTT. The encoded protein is CASSGPLNTEAFF.

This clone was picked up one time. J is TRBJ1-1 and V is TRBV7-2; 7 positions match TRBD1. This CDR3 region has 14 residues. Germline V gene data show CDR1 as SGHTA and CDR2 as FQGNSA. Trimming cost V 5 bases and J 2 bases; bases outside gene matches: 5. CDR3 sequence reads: CASSPTGINTEAFF. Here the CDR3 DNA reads TGTGCCAGCAGCCCGACAGGGATTAACACTGAAGCTTTCTTT. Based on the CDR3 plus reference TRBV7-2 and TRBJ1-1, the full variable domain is GAGVSQSPSNKVTEKGKDVELRCDPISGHTALYWYRQSLGQGLEFLIYFQGNSAPDKSGLPSDRFSAERTGGSVSTLTIQRTQQEDSAVYLCASSPTGINTEAFFGQGTRLTVV.

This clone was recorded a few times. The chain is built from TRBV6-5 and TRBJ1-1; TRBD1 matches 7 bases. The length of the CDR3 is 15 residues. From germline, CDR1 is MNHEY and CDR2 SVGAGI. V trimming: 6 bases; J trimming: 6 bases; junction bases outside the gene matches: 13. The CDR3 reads CASRPKQGLIAEAFF. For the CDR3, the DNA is TGTGCCAGCAGACCAAAACAGGGGTTGATCGCTGAAGCTTTCTTT.

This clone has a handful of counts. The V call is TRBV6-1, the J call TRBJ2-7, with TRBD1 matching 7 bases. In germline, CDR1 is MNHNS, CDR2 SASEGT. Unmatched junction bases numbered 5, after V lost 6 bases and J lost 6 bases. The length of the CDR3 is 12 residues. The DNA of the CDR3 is TGTGCCAGCAGCCAGGGGACAGCCGAGCAGTACTTC. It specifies CASSQGTAEQYF.

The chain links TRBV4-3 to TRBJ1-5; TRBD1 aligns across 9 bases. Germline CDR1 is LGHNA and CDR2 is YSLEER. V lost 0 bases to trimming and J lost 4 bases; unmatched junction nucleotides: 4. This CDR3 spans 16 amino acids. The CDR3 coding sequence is TGCGCCAGCAGCCAAGATAGGGGACAGGGAAATCAGCCCCAGCATTTT. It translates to CASSQDRGQGNQPQHF.

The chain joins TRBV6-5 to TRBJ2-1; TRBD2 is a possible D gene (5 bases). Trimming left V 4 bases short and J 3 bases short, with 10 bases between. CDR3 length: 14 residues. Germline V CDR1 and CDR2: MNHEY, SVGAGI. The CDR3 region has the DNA TGTGCCAGCAGTTTCGGACTTTTCTACAATGAGCAGTTCTTC. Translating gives CASSFGLFYNEQFF.

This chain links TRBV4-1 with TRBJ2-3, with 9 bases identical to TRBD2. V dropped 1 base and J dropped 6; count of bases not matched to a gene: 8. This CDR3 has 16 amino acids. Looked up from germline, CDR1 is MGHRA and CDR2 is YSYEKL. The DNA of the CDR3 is TGCGCCAGCAGCCAAGTTAAGGCTAGCGGGGACGATACGCAGTATTTT. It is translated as CASSQVKASGDDTQYF.

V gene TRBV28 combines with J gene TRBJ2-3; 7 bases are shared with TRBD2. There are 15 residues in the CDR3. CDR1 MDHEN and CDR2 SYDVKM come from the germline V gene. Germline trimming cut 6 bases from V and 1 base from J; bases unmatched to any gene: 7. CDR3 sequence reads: CASRFLAAGTDTQYF. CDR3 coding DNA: TGTGCCAGCAGATTCCTAGCGGCGGGCACAGATACGCAGTATTTT. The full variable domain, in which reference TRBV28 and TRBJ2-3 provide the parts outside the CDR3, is DVKVTQSSRYLVKRTGEKVFLECVQDMDHENMFWYRQDPGLGLRLIYFSYDVKMKEKGDIPEGYSVSREKKERFSLILESASTNQTSMYLCASRFLAAGTDTQYFGPGTRLTVL.

CDR3 region: CASRQGWLYGYTF. CDR3 nucleotides: TGTGCCAGCAGACAGGGATGGCTCTATGGCTACACCTTC. The chain couples TRBV10-3 to TRBJ1-2; 7 bases fit TRBD1. This CDR3 has 13 residues. Germline CDR1 is ENHRY and CDR2 is SYGVKD. The J segment lost 4 bases and the V segment lost 10 bases, leaving 9 bases of the junction unmatched.

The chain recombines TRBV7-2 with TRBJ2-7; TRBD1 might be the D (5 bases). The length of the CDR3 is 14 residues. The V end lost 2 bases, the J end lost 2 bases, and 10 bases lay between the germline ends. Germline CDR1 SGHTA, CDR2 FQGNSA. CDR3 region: CASSLQGGTYEQYF. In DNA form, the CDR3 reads TGTGCCAGCAGCTTACAGGGCGGTACCTACGAGCAGTACTTC. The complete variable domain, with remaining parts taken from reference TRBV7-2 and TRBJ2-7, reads GAGVSQSPSNKVTEKGKDVELRCDPISGHTALYWYRQSLGQGLEFLIYFQGNSAPDKSGLPSDRFSAERTGGSVSTLTIQRTQQEDSAVYLCASSLQGGTYEQYFGPGTRLTVT.

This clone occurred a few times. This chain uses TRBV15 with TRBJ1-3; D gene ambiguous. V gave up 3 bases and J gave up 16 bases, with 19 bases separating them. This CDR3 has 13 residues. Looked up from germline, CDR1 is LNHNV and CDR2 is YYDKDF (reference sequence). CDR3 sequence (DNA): TGTGCCACCAGCAGGGAACCAGACACGATCGGTTATTTT. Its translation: CATSREPDTIGYF.

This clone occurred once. This CDR3 reads CASKLAEETQYF. DNA of the CDR3: TGTGCCAGCAAACTAGCTGAGGAGACCCAGTACTTC. This rearrangement joins TRBV2 to TRBJ2-5; possibly TRBD2 for D (6 bases). Germline lookup yields CDR1 SNHLY and CDR2 FYNNEI. The CDR3 extends over 12 amino acids. Trimming pared 7 bases from V and 5 bases from J, leaving 11 bases between. The full variable domain, completed using reference TRBV2 and TRBJ2-5, is EPEVTQTPSHQVTQMGQEVILRCVPISNHLYFYWYRQILGQKVEFLVSFYNNEISEKSEIFDDQFSVERPDGSNFTLKIRSTKLEDSAMYFCASKLAEETQYFGPGTRLLVL.